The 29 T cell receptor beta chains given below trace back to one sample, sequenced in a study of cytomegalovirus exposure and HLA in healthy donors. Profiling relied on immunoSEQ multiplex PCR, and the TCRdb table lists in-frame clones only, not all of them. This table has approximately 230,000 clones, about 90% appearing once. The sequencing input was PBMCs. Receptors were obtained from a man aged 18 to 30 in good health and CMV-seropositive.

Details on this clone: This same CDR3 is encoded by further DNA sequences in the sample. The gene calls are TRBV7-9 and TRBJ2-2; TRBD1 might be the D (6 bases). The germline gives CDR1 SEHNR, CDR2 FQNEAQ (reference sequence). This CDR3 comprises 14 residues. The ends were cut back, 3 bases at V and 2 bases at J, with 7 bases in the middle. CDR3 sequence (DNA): TGTGCCAGCAGCTTGGGGGCTAACACCGGGGAGCTGTTTTTT. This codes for CASSLGANTGELFF.

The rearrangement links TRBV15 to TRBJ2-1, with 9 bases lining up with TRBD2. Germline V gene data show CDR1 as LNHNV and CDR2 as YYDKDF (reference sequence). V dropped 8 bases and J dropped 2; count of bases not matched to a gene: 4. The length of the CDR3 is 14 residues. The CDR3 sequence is CATAGGRTYNEQFF. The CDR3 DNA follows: TGTGCCACCGCGGGGGGGAGGACCTACAATGAGCAGTTCTTC.

This chain's CDR3 is CASSLMSGPATNEKLFF. In DNA form, the CDR3 reads TGTGCCAGCAGTTTAATGTCGGGGCCAGCAACTAATGAAAAACTGTTTTTT. The chain recombines TRBV28 with TRBJ1-4; D perhaps matches TRBD1 (5 bases). This CDR3 is 17 amino acids long. Germline CDR1 MDHEN, CDR2 SYDVKM. V lost 2 bases and J 0 bases, leaving 13 bases between the germline ends.

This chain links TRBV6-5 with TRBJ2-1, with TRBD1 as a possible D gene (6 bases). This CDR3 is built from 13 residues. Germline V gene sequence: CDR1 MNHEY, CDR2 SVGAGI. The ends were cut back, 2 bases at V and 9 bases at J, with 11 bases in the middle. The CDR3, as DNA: TGTGCCAGCAGTTACGCACAGGGTATTGAGCAGTTCTTC. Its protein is CASSYAQGIEQFF.

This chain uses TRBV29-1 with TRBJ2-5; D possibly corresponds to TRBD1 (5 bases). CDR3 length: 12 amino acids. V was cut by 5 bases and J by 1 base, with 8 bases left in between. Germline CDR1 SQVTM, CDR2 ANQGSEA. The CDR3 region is CSVRGIQETQYF. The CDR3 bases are TGCAGCGTTAGGGGTATCCAAGAGACCCAGTACTTC.

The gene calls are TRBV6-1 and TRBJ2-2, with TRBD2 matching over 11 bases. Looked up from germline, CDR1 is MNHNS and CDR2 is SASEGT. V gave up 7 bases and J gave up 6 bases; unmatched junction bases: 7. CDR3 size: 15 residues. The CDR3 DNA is TGTGCCAGCACTTCTAGCGGGAGGCAAGCCGGGGAGCTGTTTTTT. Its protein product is CASTSSGRQAGELFF.

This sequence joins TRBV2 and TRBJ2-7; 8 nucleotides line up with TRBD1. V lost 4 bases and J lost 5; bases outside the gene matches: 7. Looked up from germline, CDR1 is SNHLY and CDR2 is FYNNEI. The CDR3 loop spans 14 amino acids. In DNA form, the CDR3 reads TGTGCCAGCAGTGTTGACAGGGGCGCGGACGAGCAGTACTTC. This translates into CASSVDRGADEQYF.

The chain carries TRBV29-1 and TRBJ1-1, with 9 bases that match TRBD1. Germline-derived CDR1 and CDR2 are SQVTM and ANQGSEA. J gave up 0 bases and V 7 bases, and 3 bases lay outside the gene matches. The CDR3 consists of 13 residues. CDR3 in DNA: TGCAGCGCCGGACAGGGGCTGAACACTGAAGCTTTCTTT. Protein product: CSAGQGLNTEAFF.

CDR3 residues: CASTPEGRSYGYTF. The CDR3 bases are TGTGCCAGCACCCCCGAGGGTAGGAGCTATGGCTACACCTTC. The V call is TRBV2, the J call TRBJ1-2; D is unclear. Germline CDR1 and CDR2: SNHLY and FYNNEI. The CDR3 spans 14 residues. V shed 7 bases and J shed 4 bases, with 16 bases lying between them.

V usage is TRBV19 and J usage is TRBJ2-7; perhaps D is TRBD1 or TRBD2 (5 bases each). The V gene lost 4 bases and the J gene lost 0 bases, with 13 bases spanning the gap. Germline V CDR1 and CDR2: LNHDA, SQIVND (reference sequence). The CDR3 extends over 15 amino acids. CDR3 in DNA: TGTGCCAGTAGTACCCTCCGGGACCTCTCCTACGAGCAGTACTTC. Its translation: CASSTLRDLSYEQYF.

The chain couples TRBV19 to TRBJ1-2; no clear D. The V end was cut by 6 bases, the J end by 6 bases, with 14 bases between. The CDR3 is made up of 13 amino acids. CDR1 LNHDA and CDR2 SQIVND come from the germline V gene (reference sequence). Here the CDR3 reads CASRHNRDHGYTF. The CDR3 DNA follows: TGTGCCAGTAGACACAATAGGGATCATGGCTACACCTTC.

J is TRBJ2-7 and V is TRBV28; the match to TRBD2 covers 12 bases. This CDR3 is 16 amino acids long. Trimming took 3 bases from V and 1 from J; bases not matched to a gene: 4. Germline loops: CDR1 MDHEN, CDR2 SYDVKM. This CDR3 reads CASSLGTSGPSYEQYF. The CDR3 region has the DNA TGTGCCAGCAGTTTGGGGACTAGCGGGCCGTCCTACGAGCAGTACTTC.

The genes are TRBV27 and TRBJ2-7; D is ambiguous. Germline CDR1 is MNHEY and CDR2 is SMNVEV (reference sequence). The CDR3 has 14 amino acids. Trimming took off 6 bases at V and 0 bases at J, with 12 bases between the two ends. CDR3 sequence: CASSANWVSYEQYF. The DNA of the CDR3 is TGTGCCAGCAGCGCCAACTGGGTCTCCTACGAGCAGTACTTC.

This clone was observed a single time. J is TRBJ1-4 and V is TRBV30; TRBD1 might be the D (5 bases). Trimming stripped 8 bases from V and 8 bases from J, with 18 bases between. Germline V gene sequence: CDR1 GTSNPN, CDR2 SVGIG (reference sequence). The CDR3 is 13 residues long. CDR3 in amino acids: CAGGGLAAEKLFF. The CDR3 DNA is TGTGCCGGGGGGGGTCTAGCTGCGGAAAAACTGTTTTTT.

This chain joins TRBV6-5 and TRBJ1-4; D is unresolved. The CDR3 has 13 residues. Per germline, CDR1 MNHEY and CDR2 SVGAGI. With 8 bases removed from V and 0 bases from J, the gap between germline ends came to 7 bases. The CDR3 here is CASAGSTNEKLFF. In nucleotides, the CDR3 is TGTGCCAGCGCCGGCTCAACTAATGAAAAACTGTTTTTT.

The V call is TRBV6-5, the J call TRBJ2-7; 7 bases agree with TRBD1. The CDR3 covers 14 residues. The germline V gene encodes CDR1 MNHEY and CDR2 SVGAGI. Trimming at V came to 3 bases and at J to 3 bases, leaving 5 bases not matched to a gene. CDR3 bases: TGTGCCAGCAGTTATCGGGACAGAGTCTACGAGCAGTACTTC. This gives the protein CASSYRDRVYEQYF.

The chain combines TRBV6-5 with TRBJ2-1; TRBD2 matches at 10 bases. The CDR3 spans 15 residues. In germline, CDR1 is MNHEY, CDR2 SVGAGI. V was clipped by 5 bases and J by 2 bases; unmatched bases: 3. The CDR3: CASSPTSGTYNEQFF. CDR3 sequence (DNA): TGTGCCAGCAGTCCAACTAGCGGGACCTACAATGAGCAGTTCTTC.

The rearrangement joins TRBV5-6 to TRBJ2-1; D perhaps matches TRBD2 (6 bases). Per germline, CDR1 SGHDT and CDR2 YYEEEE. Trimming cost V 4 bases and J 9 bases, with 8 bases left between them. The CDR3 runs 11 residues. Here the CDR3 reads CASSRSGEQFF. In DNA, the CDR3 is TGTGCCAGCAGCCGTAGCGGTGAGCAGTTCTTC.

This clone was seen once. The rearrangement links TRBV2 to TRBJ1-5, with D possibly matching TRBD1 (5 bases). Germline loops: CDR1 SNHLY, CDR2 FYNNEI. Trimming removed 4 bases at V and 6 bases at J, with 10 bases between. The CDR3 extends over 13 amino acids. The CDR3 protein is CASSGQGGQPQHF. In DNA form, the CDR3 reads TGTGCCAGCAGTGGCCAGGGAGGTCAGCCCCAGCATTTT.

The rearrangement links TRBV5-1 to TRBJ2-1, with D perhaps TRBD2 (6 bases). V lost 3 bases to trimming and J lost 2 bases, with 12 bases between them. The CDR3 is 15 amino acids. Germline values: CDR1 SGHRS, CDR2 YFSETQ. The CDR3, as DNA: TGCGCCAGCAGCTCCGCTAGCGCTACCTACAATGAGCAGTTCTTC. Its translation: CASSSASATYNEQFF.

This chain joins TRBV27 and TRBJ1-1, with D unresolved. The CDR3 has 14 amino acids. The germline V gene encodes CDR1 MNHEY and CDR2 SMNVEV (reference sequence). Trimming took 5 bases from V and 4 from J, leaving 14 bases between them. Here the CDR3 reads CASSARPGSTEAFF. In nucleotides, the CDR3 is TGTGCCAGCAGTGCGCGCCCTGGGAGCACTGAAGCTTTCTTT.

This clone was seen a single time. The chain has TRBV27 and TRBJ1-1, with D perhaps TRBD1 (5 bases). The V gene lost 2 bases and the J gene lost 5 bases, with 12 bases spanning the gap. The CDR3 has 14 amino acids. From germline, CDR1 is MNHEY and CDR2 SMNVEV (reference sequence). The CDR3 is CASSLRGRRTEAFF. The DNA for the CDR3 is TGTGCCAGCAGTTTACGGGGGAGGCGAACTGAAGCTTTCTTT.

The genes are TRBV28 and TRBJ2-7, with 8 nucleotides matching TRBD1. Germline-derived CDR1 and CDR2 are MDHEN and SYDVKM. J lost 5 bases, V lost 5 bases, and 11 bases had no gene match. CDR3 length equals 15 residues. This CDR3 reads CASSTLGTGRHEQYF. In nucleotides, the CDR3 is TGTGCCAGCAGTACACTCGGGACAGGTCGCCACGAGCAGTACTTC.

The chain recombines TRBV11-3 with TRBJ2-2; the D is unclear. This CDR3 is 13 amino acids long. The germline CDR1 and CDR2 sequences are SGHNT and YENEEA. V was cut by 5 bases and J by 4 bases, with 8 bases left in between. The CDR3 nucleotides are TGTGCCAGCAGCCTGCAAGGCACCGGGGAGCTGTTTTTT. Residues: CASSLQGTGELFF.

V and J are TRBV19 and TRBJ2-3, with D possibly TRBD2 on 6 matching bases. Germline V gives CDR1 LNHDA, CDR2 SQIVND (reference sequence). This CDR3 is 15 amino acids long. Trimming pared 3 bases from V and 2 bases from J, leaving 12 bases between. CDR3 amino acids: CASSIHPSATDTQYF. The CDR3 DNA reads TGTGCCAGTAGTATTCACCCTAGCGCCACAGATACGCAGTATTTT.

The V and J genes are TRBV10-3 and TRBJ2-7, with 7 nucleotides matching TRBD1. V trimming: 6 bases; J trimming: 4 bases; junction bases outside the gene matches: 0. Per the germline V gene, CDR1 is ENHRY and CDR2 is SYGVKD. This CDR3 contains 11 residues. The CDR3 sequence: CAIRTGYEQYF. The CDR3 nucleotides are TGTGCCATCAGGACAGGGTACGAGCAGTACTTC.

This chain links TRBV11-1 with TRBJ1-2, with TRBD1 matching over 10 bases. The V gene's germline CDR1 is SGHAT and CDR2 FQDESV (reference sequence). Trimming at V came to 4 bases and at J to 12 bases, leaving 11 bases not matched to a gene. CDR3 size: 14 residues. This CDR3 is CASSSSRDRGTHTF. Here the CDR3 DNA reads TGTGCCAGCAGCTCGAGCCGGGACAGGGGAACCCACACCTTC.

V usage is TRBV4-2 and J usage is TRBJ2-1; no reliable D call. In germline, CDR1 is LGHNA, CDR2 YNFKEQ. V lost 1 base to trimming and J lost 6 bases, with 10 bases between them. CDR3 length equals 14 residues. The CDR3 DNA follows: TGTGCCAGCAGCCAAGGGAGCCGGTTCAATGAGCAGTTCTTC. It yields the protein CASSQGSRFNEQFF.

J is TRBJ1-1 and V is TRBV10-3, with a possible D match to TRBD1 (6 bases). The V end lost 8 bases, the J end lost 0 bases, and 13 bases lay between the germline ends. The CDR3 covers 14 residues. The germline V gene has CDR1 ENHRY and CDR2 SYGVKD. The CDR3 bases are TGTGCCATCGCCGAAACAGGGATGAACACTGAAGCTTTCTTT. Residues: CAIAETGMNTEAFF.